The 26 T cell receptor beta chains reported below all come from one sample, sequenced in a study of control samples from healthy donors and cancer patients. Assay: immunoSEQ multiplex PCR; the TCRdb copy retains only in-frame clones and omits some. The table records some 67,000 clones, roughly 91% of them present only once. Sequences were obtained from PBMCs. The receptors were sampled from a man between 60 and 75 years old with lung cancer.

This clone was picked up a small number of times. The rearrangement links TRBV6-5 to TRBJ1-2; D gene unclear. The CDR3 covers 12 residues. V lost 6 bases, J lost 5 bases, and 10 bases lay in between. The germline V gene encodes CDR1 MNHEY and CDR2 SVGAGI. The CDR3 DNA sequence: TGTGCCAGCAGGCCTTCCGGATATGGCTACACCTTC. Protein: CASRPSGYGYTF.

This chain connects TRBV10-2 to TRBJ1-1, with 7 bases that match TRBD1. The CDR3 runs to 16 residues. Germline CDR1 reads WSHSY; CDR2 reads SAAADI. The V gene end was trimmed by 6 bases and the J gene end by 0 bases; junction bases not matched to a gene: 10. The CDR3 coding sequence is TGCGCCAGCAGAATTGGACAGGTCCCCATGAACACTGAAGCTTTCTTT. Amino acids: CASRIGQVPMNTEAFF.

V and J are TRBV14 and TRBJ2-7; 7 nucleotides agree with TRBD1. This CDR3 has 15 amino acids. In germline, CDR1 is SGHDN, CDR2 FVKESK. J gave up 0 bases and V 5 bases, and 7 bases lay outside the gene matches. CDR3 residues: CASSTWDSRSYEQYF. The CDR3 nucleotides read TGTGCCAGCAGCACTTGGGACAGCCGCTCCTACGAGCAGTACTTC.

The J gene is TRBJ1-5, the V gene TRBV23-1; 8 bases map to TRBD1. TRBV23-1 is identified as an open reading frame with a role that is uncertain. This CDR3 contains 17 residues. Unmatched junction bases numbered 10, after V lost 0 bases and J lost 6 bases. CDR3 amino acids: CASSQSDGQGGGQPQHF. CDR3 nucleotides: TGCGCCAGCAGTCAATCTGACGGACAGGGTGGGGGTCAGCCCCAGCATTTT.

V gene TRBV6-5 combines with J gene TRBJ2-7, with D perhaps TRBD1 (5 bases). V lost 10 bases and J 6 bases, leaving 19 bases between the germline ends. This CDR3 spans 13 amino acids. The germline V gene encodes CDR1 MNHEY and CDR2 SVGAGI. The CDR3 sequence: CATKQVGAVEQYF. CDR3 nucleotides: TGTGCCACCAAACAAGTAGGGGCGGTCGAGCAGTACTTC.

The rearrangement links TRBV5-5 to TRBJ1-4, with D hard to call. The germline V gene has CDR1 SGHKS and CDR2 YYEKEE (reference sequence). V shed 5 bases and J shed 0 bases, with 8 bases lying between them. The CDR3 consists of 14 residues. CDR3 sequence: CASRVGTTNEKLFF. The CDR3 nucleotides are TGTGCCAGCAGGGTGGGCACAACTAATGAAAAACTGTTTTTT. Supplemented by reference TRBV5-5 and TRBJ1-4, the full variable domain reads DAGVTQSPTHLIKTRGQQVTLRCSPISGHKSVSWYQQVLGQGPQFIFQYYEKEERGRGNFPDRFSARQFPNYSSELNVNALLLGDSALYLCASRVGTTNEKLFFGSGTQLSVL.

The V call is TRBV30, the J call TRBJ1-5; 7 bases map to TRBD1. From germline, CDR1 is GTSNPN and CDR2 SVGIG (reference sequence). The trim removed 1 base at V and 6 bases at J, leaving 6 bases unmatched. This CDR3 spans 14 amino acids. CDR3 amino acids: CAWSGGTVLQPQHF. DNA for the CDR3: TGTGCCTGGAGTGGGGGGACAGTTCTTCAGCCCCAGCATTTT.

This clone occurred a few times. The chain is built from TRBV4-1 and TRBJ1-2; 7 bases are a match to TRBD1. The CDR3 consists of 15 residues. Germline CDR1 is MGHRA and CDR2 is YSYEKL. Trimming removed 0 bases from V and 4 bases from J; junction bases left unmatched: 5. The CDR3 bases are TGCGCCAGCAGCCAAGATCAGGGGGTCCTCTATGGCTACACCTTC. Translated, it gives CASSQDQGVLYGYTF.

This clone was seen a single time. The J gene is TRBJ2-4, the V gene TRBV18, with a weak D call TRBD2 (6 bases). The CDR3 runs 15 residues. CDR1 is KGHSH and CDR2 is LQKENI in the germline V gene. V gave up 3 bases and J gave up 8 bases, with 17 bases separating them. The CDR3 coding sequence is TGTGCCAGCTCACCGGCGGAGGGATCTCGGGACATTCAGTACTTC. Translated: CASSPAEGSRDIQYF.

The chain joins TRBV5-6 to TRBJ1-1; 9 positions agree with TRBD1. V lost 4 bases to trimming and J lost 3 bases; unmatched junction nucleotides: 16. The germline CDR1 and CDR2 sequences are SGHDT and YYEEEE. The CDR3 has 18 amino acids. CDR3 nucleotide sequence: TGTGCCAGCAGCCTGAAGAGGGACAGGGAGGGCCCCCACACTGAAGCTTTCTTT. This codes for CASSLKRDREGPHTEAFF.

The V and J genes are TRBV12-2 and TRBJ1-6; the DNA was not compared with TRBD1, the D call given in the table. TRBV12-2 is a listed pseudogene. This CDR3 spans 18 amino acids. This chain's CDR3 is CASRLALLAAGVNSPLHF. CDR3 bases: TGTGCAAGTCGCTTAGCGCTGTTGGCGGCAGGGGTCAATTCACCCCTCCACTTT.

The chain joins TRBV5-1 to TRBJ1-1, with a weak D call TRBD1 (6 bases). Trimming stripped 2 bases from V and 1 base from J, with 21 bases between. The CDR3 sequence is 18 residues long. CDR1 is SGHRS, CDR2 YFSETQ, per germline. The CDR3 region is CASSFKLWVAGENTEAFF. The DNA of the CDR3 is TGCGCCAGCAGCTTTAAGTTATGGGTCGCAGGGGAGAACACTGAAGCTTTCTTT. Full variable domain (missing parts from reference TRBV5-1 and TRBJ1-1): KAGVTQTPRYLIKTRGQQVTLSCSPISGHRSVSWYQQTPGQGLQFLFEYFSETQRNKGNFPGRFSGRQFSNSRSEMNVSTLELGDSALYLCASSFKLWVAGENTEAFFGQGTRLTVV.

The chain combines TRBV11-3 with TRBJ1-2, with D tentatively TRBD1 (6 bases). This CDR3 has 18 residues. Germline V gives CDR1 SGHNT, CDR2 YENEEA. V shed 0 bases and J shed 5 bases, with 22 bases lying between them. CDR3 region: CASSLDPDTRGGRYGYTF. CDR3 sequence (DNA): TGTGCCAGCAGCTTAGATCCCGACACGAGGGGGGGTCGGTATGGCTACACCTTC. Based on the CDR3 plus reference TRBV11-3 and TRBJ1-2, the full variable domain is EAGVVQSPRYKIIEKKQPVAFWCNPISGHNTLYWYLQNLGQGPELLIRYENEEAVDDSQLPKDRFSAERLKGVDSTLKIQPAELGDSAVYLCASSLDPDTRGGRYGYTFGSGTRLTVV.

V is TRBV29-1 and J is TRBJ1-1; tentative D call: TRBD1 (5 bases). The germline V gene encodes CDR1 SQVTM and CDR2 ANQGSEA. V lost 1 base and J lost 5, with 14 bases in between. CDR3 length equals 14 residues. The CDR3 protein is CSVEGGASYTEAFF. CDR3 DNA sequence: TGCAGCGTTGAAGGGGGCGCCTCTTATACTGAAGCTTTCTTT.

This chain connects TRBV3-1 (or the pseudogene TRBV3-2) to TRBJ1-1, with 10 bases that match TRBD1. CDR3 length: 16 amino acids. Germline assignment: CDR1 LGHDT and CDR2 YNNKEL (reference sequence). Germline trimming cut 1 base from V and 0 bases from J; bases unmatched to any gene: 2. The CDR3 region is CASSQGDRGLNTEAFF. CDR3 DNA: TGTGCCAGCAGCCAAGGGGACAGGGGCTTGAACACTGAAGCTTTCTTT.

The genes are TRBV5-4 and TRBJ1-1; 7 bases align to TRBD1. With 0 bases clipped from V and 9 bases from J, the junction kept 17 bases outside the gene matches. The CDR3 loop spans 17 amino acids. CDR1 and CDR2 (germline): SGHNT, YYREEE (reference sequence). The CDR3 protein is CASSLGQGQGGMKKAFF. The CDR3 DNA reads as TGTGCCAGCAGCTTGGGACAGGGCCAAGGCGGGATGAAGAAAGCTTTCTTT.

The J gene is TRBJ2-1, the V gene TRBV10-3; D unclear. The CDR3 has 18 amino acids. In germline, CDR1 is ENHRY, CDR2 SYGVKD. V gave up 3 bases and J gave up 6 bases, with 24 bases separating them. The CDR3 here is CAISEGSSVMLLSNEQFF. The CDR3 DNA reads TGTGCCATCAGTGAAGGGTCGAGTGTCATGCTTCTCTCCAATGAGCAGTTCTTC.

For the CDR3, the DNA is TGCAGCGTTGAAGGGCCAGGCCAAGAGACCCAGTACTTC. It encodes CSVEGPGQETQYF. The chain couples TRBV29-1 to TRBJ2-5; the D is unclear. Germline CDR1 SQVTM, CDR2 ANQGSEA. The CDR3 spans 13 residues. V was pared by 1 base and J by 1 base, with 7 bases between.

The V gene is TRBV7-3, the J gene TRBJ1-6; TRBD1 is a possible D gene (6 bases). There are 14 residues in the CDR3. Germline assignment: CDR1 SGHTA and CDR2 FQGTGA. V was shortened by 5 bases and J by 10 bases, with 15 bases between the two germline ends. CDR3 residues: CASSERGGTSPLHF. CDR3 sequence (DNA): TGTGCCAGCAGCGAACGAGGGGGAACCTCACCCCTCCACTTT.

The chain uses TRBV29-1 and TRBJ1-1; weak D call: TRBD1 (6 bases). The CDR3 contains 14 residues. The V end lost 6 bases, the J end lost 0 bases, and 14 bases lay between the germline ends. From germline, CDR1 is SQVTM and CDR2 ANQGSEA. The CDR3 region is CSVGYRVVNTEAFF. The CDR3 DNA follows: TGCAGCGTAGGATACAGGGTTGTGAACACTGAAGCTTTCTTT.

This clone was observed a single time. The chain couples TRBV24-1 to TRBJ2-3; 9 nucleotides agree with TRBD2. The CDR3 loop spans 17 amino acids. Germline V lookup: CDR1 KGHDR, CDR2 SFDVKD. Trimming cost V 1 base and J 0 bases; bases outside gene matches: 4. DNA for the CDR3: TGTGCCACCAGTGATTTAAAGCGGGGGGCTAGCACAGATACGCAGTATTTT. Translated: CATSDLKRGASTDTQYF.

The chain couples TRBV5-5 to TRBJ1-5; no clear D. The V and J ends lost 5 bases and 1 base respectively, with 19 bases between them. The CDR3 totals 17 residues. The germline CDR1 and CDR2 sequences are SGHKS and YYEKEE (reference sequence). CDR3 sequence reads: CASSAGYLLGSNQPQHF. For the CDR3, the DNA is TGTGCCAGCAGTGCCGGGTATCTACTGGGGAGCAATCAGCCCCAGCATTTT.

CDR3 region: CASSLRTTVSTDTQYF. The CDR3 coding sequence is TGTGCCAGCAGTTTAAGGACTACAGTTAGCACAGATACGCAGTATTTT. The gene calls are TRBV27 and TRBJ2-3; maybe TRBD2 (6 bases). The CDR3 is 16 amino acids. The germline V gene encodes CDR1 MNHEY and CDR2 SMNVEV (reference sequence). V dropped 2 bases and J dropped 0 bases, with 12 bases sitting between them.

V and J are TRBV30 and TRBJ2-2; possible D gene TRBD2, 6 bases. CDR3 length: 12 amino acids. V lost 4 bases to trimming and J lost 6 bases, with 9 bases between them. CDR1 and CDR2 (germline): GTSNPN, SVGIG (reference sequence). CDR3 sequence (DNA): TGTGCCTGGACAGGACTACCCGGGGAGCTGTTTTTT. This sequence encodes CAWTGLPGELFF.

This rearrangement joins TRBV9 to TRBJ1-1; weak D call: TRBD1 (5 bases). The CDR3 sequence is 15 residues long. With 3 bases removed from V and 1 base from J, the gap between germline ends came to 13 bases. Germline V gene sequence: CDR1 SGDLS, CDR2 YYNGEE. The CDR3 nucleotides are TGTGCCAGCAGCGGCCTCCAGGGAGCGAACACTGAAGCTTTCTTT. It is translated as CASSGLQGANTEAFF.

The CDR3 nucleotides are TGCGCCAGCAGTGGACAGGGCGTGGGCACAGATACGCAGTATTTT. Residues: CASSGQGVGTDTQYF. V usage is TRBV10-1 and J usage is TRBJ2-3; 7 bases are shared with TRBD1. The length of the CDR3 is 15 residues. The germline V gene encodes CDR1 WNHNN and CDR2 SYGVQD (reference sequence). V lost 4 bases and J lost 1; bases outside the gene matches: 5.